Below, 8 T cell receptor beta chains from the same sample are listed, as sequenced in a study of T cell responses to AZD1222 COVID-19 vaccine. TCRdb keeps only in-frame clones here, not all; method: immunoSEQ multiplex PCR. The sample consists of fewer than 120,000 clones, 80% to 95% of them appearing once. The sequences come from peripheral blood, collected 28 days after the second AZD1222 dose. The receptors come from an adult who received the AZD1222 COVID-19 vaccine.

This chain connects TRBV4-2 to TRBJ2-7; D unclear. V lost 4 bases and J 1 base, leaving 5 bases between the germline ends. This CDR3 has 12 amino acids. Germline-derived CDR1 and CDR2 are LGHNA and YNFKEQ. The CDR3 here is CASSRGSYEQYF. The CDR3 DNA sequence: TGTGCCAGCAGCCGTGGGTCCTACGAGCAGTACTTC.

The gene calls are TRBV2 and TRBJ1-1; the match to TRBD1 covers 8 bases. V lost 6 bases, J lost 5 bases, and 5 bases stayed unmatched. Germline CDR1 and CDR2: SNHLY and FYNNEI. The CDR3 contains 13 residues. CDR3 coding DNA: TGTGCCAGCAGCGGACAGGGAAGGACTGAAGCTTTCTTT. Its protein is CASSGQGRTEAFF.

The chain combines TRBV29-1 with TRBJ2-7, with D perhaps matching TRBD1 (8 bases). CDR1 is SQVTM, CDR2 ANQGSEA, per germline. The CDR3 runs to 15 residues. Trimming pared 3 bases from V and 2 bases from J, leaving 17 bases between. DNA for the CDR3: TGCAGCGTTGATGGGGGGGACAGGCCTACCTACGAGCAGTACTTC. Encoded protein: CSVDGGDRPTYEQYF.

CDR3 in amino acids: CASSLTGGARETQYF. The CDR3, as DNA: TGCGCCAGCAGCTTGACCGGGGGGGCCCGGGAGACCCAGTACTTC. V gene TRBV5-1 combines with J gene TRBJ2-5, with 8 bases fitting TRBD2. The CDR3 length is 15 residues. The J segment lost 5 bases and the V segment lost 1 base, leaving 7 bases of the junction unmatched. The germline V gene has CDR1 SGHRS and CDR2 YFSETQ.

The rearrangement links TRBV3-1 (or the pseudogene TRBV3-2) to TRBJ1-2, with TRBD1 as a possible D gene (5 bases). Germline lookup yields CDR1 LGHDT and CDR2 YNNKEL (reference sequence). The V gene lost 3 bases and the J gene lost 2 bases, with 10 bases spanning the gap. The length of the CDR3 is 14 residues. Here the CDR3 reads CASSQRGANYGYTF. The CDR3 DNA reads TGTGCCAGCAGCCAGAGGGGAGCCAACTATGGCTACACCTTC.

V is TRBV10-3 and J is TRBJ2-1, with TRBD1 matching 10 bases. This CDR3 has 15 amino acids. Germline CDR1 is ENHRY and CDR2 is SYGVKD. After removal of 1 base from V and 6 bases from J, the junction contained 3 bases not matched to a gene. CDR3 amino acids: CAISEWGQGSNEQFF. The CDR3 nucleotides are TGTGCCATCAGTGAGTGGGGACAGGGGAGCAATGAGCAGTTCTTC.

This sequence joins TRBV10-3 and TRBJ2-7; the match to TRBD1 covers 9 bases. Per germline, CDR1 ENHRY and CDR2 SYGVKD. The CDR3 contains 17 residues. V dropped 0 bases and J dropped 3; count of bases not matched to a gene: 9. The CDR3 loop reads CAISESLDRGYLYEQYF. The CDR3, as DNA: TGTGCCATCAGTGAGTCGTTGGACAGGGGTTATCTCTACGAGCAGTACTTC.

The genes are TRBV7-9 and TRBJ1-2; D is unclear. Trimming took off 5 bases at V and 2 bases at J, with 9 bases between the two ends. The CDR3 is made up of 13 amino acids. Per the germline V gene, CDR1 is SEHNR and CDR2 is FQNEAQ (reference sequence). The CDR3 DNA reads TGTGCCAGCAGCCGGACGGGGAACTATGGCTACACCTTC. This codes for CASSRTGNYGYTF.